These 13 T cell receptor beta chains came from one sample sequenced in a study of blood T cell repertoires in COVID-19 (dated by TCRdb to 2020 to 2021). Library creation used the immunoSEQ multiplex PCR assay. In its TCRdb copy, this immuneACCESS table keeps in-frame sequences only and misses some clones. Where compared with another copy, unresolved V genes explain less than half of these, and the others have no known cause. Recorded for this sample are roughly 200,000 clones; around 90% of them occurred a single time. Jointly, the top ten make up 10% to 13% of the sample. Material: PBMCs or T cells enriched from blood (not recorded which). The receptors were gathered from a young man with acute COVID-19.

This chain links TRBV5-4 with TRBJ2-2, with D perhaps matching TRBD1 (6 bases). The germline V gene encodes CDR1 SGHNT and CDR2 YYREEE (reference sequence). V was pared by 2 bases and J by 0 bases, with 11 bases between. The CDR3 runs to 16 residues. CDR3 in amino acids: CASSFGGGSNTGELFF. The CDR3, as DNA: TGTGCCAGCAGCTTCGGTGGGGGCTCGAACACCGGGGAGCTGTTTTTT.

This chain links TRBV7-2 with TRBJ2-1; 7 bases align to TRBD1. This CDR3 contains 15 residues. Trimming removed 4 bases from V and 10 bases from J; junction bases left unmatched: 13. CDR1 is SGHTA and CDR2 is FQGNSA in the germline V gene. The CDR3 nucleotides are TGTGCCAGCAGCTACCCCGGCAAGGGGGCAGCCGAGCAGTTCTTC. It specifies CASSYPGKGAAEQFF.

The chain recombines TRBV11-3 with TRBJ2-5; 13 bases are shared with TRBD2. Unmatched junction bases numbered 5, after V lost 5 bases and J lost 5 bases. This CDR3 is 15 amino acids long. CDR1 and CDR2 (germline): SGHNT, YENEEA. The CDR3 nucleotides are TGTGCCAGCAGCCCGGGACTAGCGGGAAGGGAGACCCAGTACTTC. Its translation: CASSPGLAGRETQYF. The whole variable domain, remainder taken from reference TRBV11-3 and TRBJ2-5, is EAGVVQSPRYKIIEKKQPVAFWCNPISGHNTLYWYLQNLGQGPELLIRYENEEAVDDSQLPKDRFSAERLKGVDSTLKIQPAELGDSAVYLCASSPGLAGRETQYFGPGTRLLVL.

The rearrangement uses TRBV12-5 and TRBJ2-3, with 12 bases identical to TRBD2. Germline V gives CDR1 LGHNT, CDR2 FRNRAP. The CDR3 runs to 18 residues. With 2 bases clipped from V and 5 bases from J, the junction kept 11 bases outside the gene matches. This CDR3 is CASGLFSSGRANQDTQYF. CDR3 DNA sequence: TGTGCTAGTGGTTTGTTCTCTAGCGGGAGGGCGAATCAAGATACGCAGTATTTT. The full variable domain, in which reference TRBV12-5 and TRBJ2-3 provide the parts outside the CDR3, is DARVTQTPRHKVTEMGQEVTMRCQPILGHNTVFWYRQTMMQGLELLAYFRNRAPLDDSGMPKDRFSAEMPDATLATLKIQPSEPRDSAVYFCASGLFSSGRANQDTQYFGPGTRLTVL.

The rearrangement uses TRBV10-2 and TRBJ1-1; no firm D call. Trimming pared 4 bases from V and 11 bases from J, leaving 14 bases between. CDR1 WSHSY and CDR2 SAAADI come from the germline V gene. The CDR3 extends over 12 amino acids. CDR3 DNA: TGCGCCAGCAGTGCAGGCTCCCTCGAGGCTTTCTTT. Residues: CASSAGSLEAFF.

The genes are TRBV24-1 and TRBJ2-5, with no clear D. Germline values: CDR1 KGHDR, CDR2 SFDVKD. The CDR3 consists of 13 residues. V lost 4 bases, J lost 4 bases, and 9 bases lay in between. CDR3 in DNA: TGTGCCACCAGTGACGCCGGCGGAGAGACCCAGTACTTC. It is translated as CATSDAGGETQYF.

This rearrangement joins TRBV12-5 to TRBJ2-7, with D perhaps matching TRBD2 (5 bases). Trimming took off 2 bases at V and 6 bases at J, with 8 bases between the two ends. Germline V lookup: CDR1 LGHNT, CDR2 FRNRAP. The CDR3 has 12 amino acids. CDR3 sequence reads: CASGLRLFEQYF. CDR3 nucleotide sequence: TGTGCTAGTGGTTTGAGACTATTCGAGCAGTACTTC.

The gene calls are TRBV7-2 and TRBJ2-2, with 9 nucleotides matching TRBD2. Germline V gives CDR1 SGHTA, CDR2 FQGNSA. J gave up 5 bases and V 3 bases, and 7 bases lay outside the gene matches. CDR3 length equals 16 residues. Here the CDR3 DNA reads TGTGCCAGCAGCTTGGGGGGGACTAGCCGGACCGGGGAGCTGTTTTTT. Amino acid sequence: CASSLGGTSRTGELFF.

The chain couples TRBV27 to TRBJ1-5; D unclear. The CDR3 extends over 14 amino acids. Looked up from germline, CDR1 is MNHEY and CDR2 is SMNVEV (reference sequence). Trimming shortened V by 4 bases and J by 1 base, and 8 bases separated the two germline ends. This chain's CDR3 is CASSSTLSNQPQHF. CDR3 DNA: TGTGCCAGCAGTTCAACATTGAGCAATCAGCCCCAGCATTTT.

V usage is TRBV28 and J usage is TRBJ1-2, with D maybe TRBD1 (6 bases). The CDR3 is 16 amino acids. Trimming stripped 6 bases from V and 7 bases from J, with 24 bases between. Germline V gene data show CDR1 as MDHEN and CDR2 as SYDVKM. As DNA, the CDR3 is TGTGCCAGCAGATCCACCGGGGAAGGGCTAGGGGGTGGCTACACCTTC. It encodes CASRSTGEGLGGGYTF.

This sequence joins TRBV25-1 and TRBJ1-2; no clear D gene. Per the germline V gene, CDR1 is MGHDK and CDR2 is SYGVNS. The CDR3 consists of 12 residues. V was pared by 5 bases and J by 4 bases, with 8 bases between. CDR3 amino acids: CASSFRTYGYTF. In DNA form, the CDR3 reads TGTGCCAGCAGTTTTAGAACCTATGGCTACACCTTC.

As regards this clone: At the DNA level, this CDR3 is encoded by other sequences in the same sample as well. The chain recombines TRBV9 with TRBJ2-2; D remains unclear. Trimming stripped 0 bases from V and 3 bases from J, with 6 bases between. The CDR3 is 14 residues long. The germline gives CDR1 SGDLS, CDR2 YYNGEE. CDR3: CASSVDTYTGELFF. The CDR3 DNA is TGTGCCAGCAGCGTAGATACTTACACCGGGGAGCTGTTTTTT.

The chain combines TRBV19 with TRBJ1-5; 8 bases fit TRBD1. CDR3 size: 16 residues. Looked up from germline, CDR1 is LNHDA and CDR2 is SQIVND (reference sequence). Unmatched junction bases numbered 16, after V lost 8 bases and J lost 7 bases. The DNA for the CDR3 is TGTGCCAGTGGCCCTAATACAGGGGGGCTCAGGCAGCCCCAGCATTTT. Translation gives CASGPNTGGLRQPQHF.